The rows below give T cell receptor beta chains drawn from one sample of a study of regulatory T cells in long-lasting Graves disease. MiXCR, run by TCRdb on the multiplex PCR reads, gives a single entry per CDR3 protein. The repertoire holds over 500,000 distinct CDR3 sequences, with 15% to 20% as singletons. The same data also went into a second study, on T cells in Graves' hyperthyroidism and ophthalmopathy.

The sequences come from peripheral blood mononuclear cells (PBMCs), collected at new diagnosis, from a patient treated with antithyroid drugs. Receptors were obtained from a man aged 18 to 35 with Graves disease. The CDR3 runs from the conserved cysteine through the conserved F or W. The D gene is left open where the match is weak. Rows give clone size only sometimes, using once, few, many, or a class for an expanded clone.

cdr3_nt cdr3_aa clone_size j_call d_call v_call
TGTGCCAGCGGGCGGGACGGCGACTACGAGCAGTACTTC CASGRDGDYEQYF few TRBJ2-7 NA TRBV6-2/TRBV6-3
TGTGCCAGTAGTATAGGGGTGAACACTGAAGCTTTCTTT CASSIGVNTEAFF NA TRBJ1-1 NA TRBV19
TGTGCCAGCTCATCGGGACACACGAACACTGAAGCTTTCTTT CASSSGHTNTEAFF NA TRBJ1-1 NA TRBV18
TGCAGTGCTAGAGATTTCGGGACAGGGGGCGATGGCTACACCTTC CSARDFGTGGDGYTF NA TRBJ1-2 TRBD1 TRBV20-1
TGTGCCAGCAGCTTGGACAGGGCCGGGACGCCTCCGTATTTT CASSLDRAGTPPYF NA TRBJ2-3 NA TRBV5-4
TGTGCCAGCAGTTTACCCACCGCCGGGACTAGCGACCAAGAGACCCAGTACTTC CASSLPTAGTSDQETQYF many TRBJ2-5 TRBD2 TRBV28
TGTGCCAGCAGCCCGAGGGGGGGGTTCCCCGAGCAGTACTTC CASSPRGGFPEQYF many TRBJ2-7 NA TRBV7-9
TGTGCCAGCAGCTTCGGGACTAGCGGGAGTACGGTCTGGGCAGATACGCAGTATTTT CASSFGTSGSTVWADTQYF many TRBJ2-3 TRBD2 TRBV7-9
TGTGCCAGCTCACCAACCGCATTCGGGGGCACCACCACTGAAGCTTTCTTT CASSPTAFGGTTTEAFF NA TRBJ1-1 NA TRBV18
TGCAGTGCTCTATCACCGGATCAGCCCCAGCATTTT CSALSPDQPQHF few TRBJ1-5 NA TRBV20-1
TGTGCCAGCAGCCAAGAAGGGCAGTCTGACCACGACTCTGGGGCCAACGTCCTGACTTTC CASSQEGQSDHDSGANVLTF few TRBJ2-6 NA TRBV4-2
TGTGCCTGGAGTGTATCCTCTAACTATGGCTACACCTTC CAWSVSSNYGYTF few TRBJ1-2 NA TRBV30
TGCGCCAGCAGCCGGGAAGGCTGGGTCACAGATACGCAGTATTTT CASSREGWVTDTQYF NA TRBJ2-3 NA TRBV5-1
TGCAGTGCTAGAGTCCACCCTGGGGCCAACGTCCTGACTTTC CSARVHPGANVLTF many TRBJ2-6 NA TRBV20-1
TGTGCCTGGAGTGCAAAGGGGAGGGCCAGCGAGCAGTACTTC CAWSAKGRASEQYF NA TRBJ2-7 TRBD2 TRBV30
TGTGCCAGCAGGGGACTAGCGAACACCGGGGAGCTGTTTTTT CASRGLANTGELFF many TRBJ2-2 TRBD2 TRBV6-1
TGTGCCAGCAGCTTACCCGGGATCTACAATGAGCAGTTCTTC CASSLPGIYNEQFF many TRBJ2-1 NA TRBV11-2
TGTGCCAGCAGAGACAGTGCGAACTATGGCTACACCTTC CASRDSANYGYTF many TRBJ1-2 NA TRBV28
TGTGCCAGCAGCTACAGGGAAACTGAAGCTTTCTTT CASSYRETEAFF many TRBJ1-1 NA TRBV6-2/TRBV6-3
TGTGCCAGCCACGGACTAGCGGGAGAGGCTGTAGAGACCCAGTACTTC CASHGLAGEAVETQYF few TRBJ2-5 TRBD2 TRBV6-1
TGTGCCAGCAGGCACACGGGCGGTTATGGCTACACCTTC CASRHTGGYGYTF NA TRBJ1-2 NA TRBV6-1
TGTGCCAGCAGTGAAGGTCGAGGGCTGAACACTGAAGCTTTCTTT CASSEGRGLNTEAFF many TRBJ1-1 NA TRBV2
TGTGCCAGCAGCCTGGGGGGGGAGATTCAGCCCCAGCATTTT CASSLGGEIQPQHF NA TRBJ1-5 NA TRBV28
TGCAGTGCTAGGCCCCCACCCGGGACAGGGGGCGTTTCCGGCTACACCTTC CSARPPPGTGGVSGYTF few TRBJ1-2 TRBD1 TRBV20-1
TGTGCCACCAGCAGAGATTGGAAAGGACAGGGGGCTACAGAAAGCACAGATACGCAGTATTTT CATSRDWKGQGATESTDTQYF NA TRBJ2-3 TRBD1 TRBV15
TGTGCCAGCAGTTTTTTATCTACGAACACTGAAGCTTTCTTT CASSFLSTNTEAFF few TRBJ1-1 NA TRBV27
TGTGCCAGCAGCGACGGGGGGCCCGCCAAAAACATTCAGTACTTC CASSDGGPAKNIQYF NA TRBJ2-4 NA TRBV3-1
TGTGCCAGCAGCTGGGGGGATTCACCCCTCCACTTT CASSWGDSPLHF many TRBJ1-6 NA TRBV2
TGTGCCAGCAGCCAAGTATGGGGGGCGCGGAGTGAAAAACTGTTTTTT CASSQVWGARSEKLFF NA TRBJ1-4 NA TRBV14
TGTGCCAGCAGCCCACCCTTGGCCGAGCAGTACTTC CASSPPLAEQYF many TRBJ2-7 NA TRBV28